This T cell receptor beta chain comes out of a study of CXCR3-negative and CXCR3-positive naive CD8 T cells. As for the study in general: Total TRB output reached some 140 million reads, about 1.5 +/- 0.3 million per library.

Findings and caveats of the study: CXCR3-negative naive cells had less hydrophobic TRB CDR3s than did CXCR3-positive naive cells.

Per germline, CDR1 GTSNPN and CDR2 SVGIG (reference sequence). The CDR3 has 14 amino acids. The study made its TRB cDNA libraries by 5' RACE, adding UMI labels. After re-calling the 5' RACE reads, TCRdb lists one entry per CDR3 protein, DNA absent. The specimen's table records around 50,000 distinct CDR3 sequences. In the case of this clonotype: Antigen specificity is unknown.

The TCR sequence derives from a human donor in good health. Some clones in this sample may be carry-over from other donors' samples. The sample consisted of naive CXCR3+ CD8+ T cells from blood. Subset: CD45RO-CCR7+CD27+CD95- naive CD8+ T cells expressing CXCR3 (TNR3+). The chain recombines TRBV30 with TRBJ1-1; TCRdb designates TRBD1, a call that cannot be tested without DNA. The CDR3 loop reads CAWTRPPMNTEAFF.